These 16 T cell receptor beta chains were all obtained from the same sample, sequenced in a study of blood T cell repertoires in COVID-19. TCRdb keeps only in-frame clones here, not all; method: immunoSEQ multiplex PCR. This sample yields approximately 360,000 clones, of which roughly four fifths are seen a single time; approximately 4.7% belongs to the top ten. The source material was PBMCs or T cells enriched from blood (not recorded which). Receptor source: a woman in her fifties or sixties who had recovered from COVID-19.

This chain joins TRBV5-1 and TRBJ1-4; weak D call: TRBD1 (6 bases). Per germline, CDR1 SGHRS and CDR2 YFSETQ. This CDR3 comprises 17 residues. V was shortened by 3 bases and J by 2 bases, with 17 bases between the two germline ends. Here the CDR3 DNA reads TGCGCCAGCAGCTCCCCGACAGGCAAGGATACTAATGAAAAACTGTTTTTT. Encoded protein: CASSSPTGKDTNEKLFF. The full variable domain, completed using reference TRBV5-1 and TRBJ1-4, is KAGVTQTPRYLIKTRGQQVTLSCSPISGHRSVSWYQQTPGQGLQFLFEYFSETQRNKGNFPGRFSGRQFSNSRSEMNVSTLELGDSALYLCASSSPTGKDTNEKLFFGSGTQLSVL.

The gene calls are TRBV5-1 and TRBJ1-4; D gene unclear. The CDR3 has 14 amino acids. CDR1 SGHRS and CDR2 YFSETQ come from the germline V gene. V was trimmed by 1 base and J by 0 bases, leaving 4 bases between them. CDR3 residues: CASSLTTTNEKLFF. CDR3 in DNA: TGCGCCAGCAGCTTGACAACAACTAATGAAAAACTGTTTTTT.

The V call is TRBV30, the J call TRBJ1-6, with no clear D. This CDR3 region has 13 residues. Germline values: CDR1 GTSNPN, CDR2 SVGIG (reference sequence). With 3 bases removed from V and 7 bases from J, the gap between germline ends came to 10 bases. CDR3 protein: CAWRLQRNSPLHF. The CDR3 DNA follows: TGTGCCTGGAGACTTCAGAGGAATTCACCCCTCCACTTT.

As DNA, the CDR3 is TGCAGCGTGGCCGGGTCGACCGGCCGGGGAGAGGTATATGGCTACACCTTC. Translated, it gives CSVAGSTGRGEVYGYTF. The chain joins TRBV29-1 to TRBJ1-2; D is undetermined. The germline V and J ends were trimmed by 6 bases and 5 bases, with 28 bases remaining between them. This CDR3 has 17 amino acids. CDR1 and CDR2 from the germline V gene are SQVTM and ANQGSEA.

This clone is a singleton in its sample. The chain recombines TRBV6-2 or TRBV6-3 with TRBJ2-5; D is perhaps TRBD1 (6 bases). CDR3 size: 16 residues. Trimming cost V 0 bases and J 0 bases, with 11 bases left between them. Germline CDR1 reads MNHEY; CDR2 reads SVGEGT. Here the CDR3 DNA reads TGTGCCAGCAGTTACTCGGGGGCCCCGTACCAAGAGACCCAGTACTTC. This codes for CASSYSGAPYQETQYF.

This chain connects TRBV5-1 to TRBJ1-2; a weak D match, TRBD1 (5 bases). V gave up 1 base and J gave up 1 base, with 17 bases separating them. CDR3 size: 17 residues. Germline CDR1 reads SGHRS; CDR2 reads YFSETQ. As DNA, the CDR3 is TGCGCCAGCAGCTTGTTGTCAGGGCCGGGACTTAACTATGGCTACACCTTC. This encodes CASSLLSGPGLNYGYTF.

V is TRBV7-3 and J is TRBJ1-6; D is unresolved. The ends were cut back, 2 bases at V and 6 bases at J, with 8 bases in the middle. CDR1 is SGHTA and CDR2 is FQGTGA in the germline V gene. The CDR3 extends over 14 amino acids. This chain's CDR3 is CASSLDTSNSPLHF. DNA of the CDR3: TGTGCCAGCAGCTTAGATACAAGTAATTCACCCCTCCACTTT.

This chain's CDR3 is CASSPRQGENTEAFF. In DNA form, the CDR3 reads TGTGCCAGCAGCCCGCGACAGGGAGAGAACACTGAAGCTTTCTTT. The chain combines TRBV16 with TRBJ1-1; TRBD1 matches at 7 bases. The CDR3 contains 15 residues. V shed 4 bases, J shed 1 base, and the junction held 6 bases outside the gene matches. CDR1 is KGHSY and CDR2 is FQNENV in the germline V gene. The full variable domain, with the rest looked up from reference TRBV16 and TRBJ1-1, is GEEVAQTPKHLVRGEGQKAKLYCAPIKGHSYVFWYQQVLKNEFKFLISFQNENVFDETGMPKERFSAKCLPNSPCSLEIQATKLEDSAVYFCASSPRQGENTEAFFGQGTRLTVV.

The chain links TRBV13 to TRBJ1-1, with D possibly TRBD1 on 5 matching bases. This CDR3 is 14 amino acids long. From germline, CDR1 is PRHDT and CDR2 FYEKMQ (reference sequence). V dropped 2 bases and J dropped 1 base, with 8 bases sitting between them. CDR3 nucleotide sequence: TGTGCCAGCAGCTTACAGGGCCCGAACACTGAAGCTTTCTTT. Translation gives CASSLQGPNTEAFF.

The chain recombines TRBV7-2 with TRBJ1-1; no reliable D call. This CDR3 contains 14 residues. V was clipped by 1 base and J by 8 bases, with 14 bases between them. Germline CDR1 reads SGHTA; CDR2 reads FQGNSA. CDR3 residues: CASSLDGVGREAFF. As DNA, the CDR3 is TGTGCCAGCAGCTTAGATGGGGTGGGGAGGGAAGCTTTCTTT.

To note about this clone: The same CDR3 is also encoded by other DNA sequences in this sample. V gene TRBV29-1 combines with J gene TRBJ1-3; no reliable D call. Trimming shortened V by 6 bases and J by 3 bases, and 6 bases separated the two germline ends. From germline, CDR1 is SQVTM and CDR2 ANQGSEA. CDR3 length: 11 amino acids. CDR3 DNA sequence: TGCAGCGTCGCTAGTGGAAACACCATATATTTT. Protein product: CSVASGNTIYF.

This chain uses TRBV9 with TRBJ2-1; 7 positions agree with TRBD2. The CDR3 is 14 amino acids. In germline, CDR1 is SGDLS, CDR2 YYNGEE. After removal of 6 bases from V and 3 bases from J, the junction contained 6 bases not matched to a gene. In DNA, the CDR3 is TGTGCCAGCACAAGAGCGGGGAACTACAATGAGCAGTTCTTC. Protein sequence: CASTRAGNYNEQFF.

The chain carries TRBV14 and TRBJ1-6, with D possibly matching TRBD1 (6 bases). V lost 3 bases to trimming and J lost 9 bases, with 18 bases between them. CDR1 is SGHDN and CDR2 is FVKESK in the germline V gene. The CDR3 extends over 16 amino acids. As DNA, the CDR3 is TGTGCCAGCAGCCACTCTAATGCGGGGGCCGGTTCACCCCTCCACTTT. This codes for CASSHSNAGAGSPLHF.

V usage is TRBV18 and J usage is TRBJ1-1; 7 bases agree with TRBD1. The germline V gene encodes CDR1 KGHSH and CDR2 LQKENI. This CDR3 is 16 amino acids long. The V segment lost 4 bases and the J segment 2 bases; nucleotides outside the gene matches: 10. CDR3 loop: CASSRRDRVYNTEAFF. As DNA, the CDR3 is TGTGCCAGCTCACGACGCGACAGGGTATACAACACTGAAGCTTTCTTT.

The count of this clone is one. V gene TRBV7-8 combines with J gene TRBJ2-1; possible D gene TRBD1, 6 bases. Per germline, CDR1 SGHVS and CDR2 FQNEAQ. This CDR3 is 13 amino acids long. Trimming shortened V by 1 base and J by 8 bases, and 9 bases separated the two germline ends. In DNA form, the CDR3 reads TGTGCCAGCAGCTTAGGAGGGGGTGATGAGCAGTTCTTC. It specifies CASSLGGGDEQFF.

J is TRBJ1-1 and V is TRBV7-2, with D uncertain. CDR1 and CDR2 from the germline V gene are SGHTA and FQGNSA. CDR3 length: 11 amino acids. Trimming removed 1 base at V and 12 bases at J, with 9 bases between. The CDR3 loop is CASSLGLRTFF. CDR3 nucleotides: TGTGCCAGCAGCTTAGGGTTGAGGACTTTCTTT.